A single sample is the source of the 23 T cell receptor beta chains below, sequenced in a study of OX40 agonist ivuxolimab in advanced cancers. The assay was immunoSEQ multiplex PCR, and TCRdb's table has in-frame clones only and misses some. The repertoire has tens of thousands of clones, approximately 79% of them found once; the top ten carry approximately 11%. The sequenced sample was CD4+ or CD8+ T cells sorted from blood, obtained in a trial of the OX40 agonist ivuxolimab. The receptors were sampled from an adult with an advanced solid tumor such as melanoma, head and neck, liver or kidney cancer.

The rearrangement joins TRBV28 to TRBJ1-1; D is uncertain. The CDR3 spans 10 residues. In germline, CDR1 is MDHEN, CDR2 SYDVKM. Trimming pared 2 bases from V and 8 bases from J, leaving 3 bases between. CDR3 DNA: TGTGCCAGCAGTTTAGGCGAAGCTTTCTTT. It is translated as CASSLGEAFF.

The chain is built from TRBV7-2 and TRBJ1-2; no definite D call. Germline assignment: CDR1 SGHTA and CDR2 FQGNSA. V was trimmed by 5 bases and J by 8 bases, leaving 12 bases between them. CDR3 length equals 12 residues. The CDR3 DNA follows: TGTGCCAGCAGCCTCCCCGTGGGGGGCTACACCTTC. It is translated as CASSLPVGGYTF. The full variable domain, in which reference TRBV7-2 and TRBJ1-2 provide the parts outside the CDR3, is GAGVSQSPSNKVTEKGKDVELRCDPISGHTALYWYRQSLGQGLEFLIYFQGNSAPDKSGLPSDRFSAERTGGSVSTLTIQRTQQEDSAVYLCASSLPVGGYTFGSGTRLTVV.

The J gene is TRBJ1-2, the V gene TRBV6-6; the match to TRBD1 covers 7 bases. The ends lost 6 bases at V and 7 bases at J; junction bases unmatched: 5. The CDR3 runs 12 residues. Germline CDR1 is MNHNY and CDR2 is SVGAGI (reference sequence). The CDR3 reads CASRKTGLGYTF. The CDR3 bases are TGTGCCAGCAGAAAGACAGGGCTTGGCTACACCTTC.

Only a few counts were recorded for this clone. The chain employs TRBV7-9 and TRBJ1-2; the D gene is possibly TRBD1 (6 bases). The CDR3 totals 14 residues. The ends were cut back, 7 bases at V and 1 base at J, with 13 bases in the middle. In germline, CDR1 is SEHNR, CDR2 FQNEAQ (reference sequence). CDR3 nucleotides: TGTGCCAGCACCCCCCCAGGGGATAACTATGGCTACACCTTC. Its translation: CASTPPGDNYGYTF.

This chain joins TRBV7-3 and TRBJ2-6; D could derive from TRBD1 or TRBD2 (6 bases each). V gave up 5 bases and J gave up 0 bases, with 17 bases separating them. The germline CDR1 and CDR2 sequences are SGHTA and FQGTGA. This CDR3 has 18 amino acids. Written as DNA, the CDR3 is TGTGCCAGCAGCCCCCTAGGGGGGCCGAGCTCTGGGGCCAACGTCCTGACTTTC. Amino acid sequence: CASSPLGGPSSGANVLTF. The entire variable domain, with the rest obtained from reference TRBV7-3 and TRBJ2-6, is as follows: GAGVSQTPSNKVTEKGKYVELRCDPISGHTALYWYRQSLGQGPEFLIYFQGTGAADDSGLPNDRFFAVRPEGSVSTLKIQRTERGDSAVYLCASSPLGGPSSGANVLTFGAGSRLTVL.

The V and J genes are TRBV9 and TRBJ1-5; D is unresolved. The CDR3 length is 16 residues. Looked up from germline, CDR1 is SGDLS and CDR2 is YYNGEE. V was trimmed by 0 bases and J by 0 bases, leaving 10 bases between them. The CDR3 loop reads CASSVDTNISNQPQHF. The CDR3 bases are TGTGCCAGCAGCGTAGACACTAACATTAGCAATCAGCCCCAGCATTTT.

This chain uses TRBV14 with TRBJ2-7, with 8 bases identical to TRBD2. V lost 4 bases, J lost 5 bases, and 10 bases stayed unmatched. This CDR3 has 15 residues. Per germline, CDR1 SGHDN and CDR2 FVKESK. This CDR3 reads CASSRRLARDNEQYF. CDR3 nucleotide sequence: TGTGCCAGCAGCCGAAGACTAGCGAGAGACAACGAGCAGTACTTC.

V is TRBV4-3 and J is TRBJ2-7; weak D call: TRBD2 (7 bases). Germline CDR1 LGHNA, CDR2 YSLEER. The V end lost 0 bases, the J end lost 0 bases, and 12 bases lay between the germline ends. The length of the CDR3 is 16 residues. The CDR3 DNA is TGCGCCAGCAGCCAAGATCAAGGGGGGGGCTCCTACGAGCAGTACTTC. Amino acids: CASSQDQGGGSYEQYF.

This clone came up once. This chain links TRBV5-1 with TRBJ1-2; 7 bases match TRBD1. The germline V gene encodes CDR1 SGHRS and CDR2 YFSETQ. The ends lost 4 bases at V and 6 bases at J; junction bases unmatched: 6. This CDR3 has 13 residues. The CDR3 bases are TGCGCCAGCAGCCCGGGACAGAGGGATGGCTACACCTTC. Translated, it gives CASSPGQRDGYTF. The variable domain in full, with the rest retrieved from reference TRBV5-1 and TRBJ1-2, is KAGVTQTPRYLIKTRGQQVTLSCSPISGHRSVSWYQQTPGQGLQFLFEYFSETQRNKGNFPGRFSGRQFSNSRSEMNVSTLELGDSALYLCASSPGQRDGYTFGSGTRLTVV.

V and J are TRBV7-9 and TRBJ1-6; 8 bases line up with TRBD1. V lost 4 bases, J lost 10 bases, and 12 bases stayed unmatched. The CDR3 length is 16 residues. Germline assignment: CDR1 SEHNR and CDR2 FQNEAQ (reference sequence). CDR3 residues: CASSSIGQGGGSPLHF. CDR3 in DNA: TGTGCCAGCAGCTCCATCGGACAGGGCGGCGGATCACCCCTCCACTTT.

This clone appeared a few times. The CDR3 DNA sequence: TGTGCCATCAGTGATTCCGGCAGCTACGAGCAGTACTTC. Protein sequence: CAISDSGSYEQYF. The rearrangement uses TRBV10-3 and TRBJ2-7; no clear D. Germline V gene data show CDR1 as ENHRY and CDR2 as SYGVKD. The CDR3 extends over 13 amino acids. The V end lost 3 bases, the J end lost 3 bases, and 9 bases lay between the germline ends.

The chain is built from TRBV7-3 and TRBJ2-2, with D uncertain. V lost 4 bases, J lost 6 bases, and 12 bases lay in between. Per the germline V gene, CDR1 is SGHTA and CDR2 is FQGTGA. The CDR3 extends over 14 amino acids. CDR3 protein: CASSSGPKPGELFF. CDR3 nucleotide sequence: TGTGCCAGCAGCTCTGGACCCAAGCCCGGGGAGCTGTTTTTT.

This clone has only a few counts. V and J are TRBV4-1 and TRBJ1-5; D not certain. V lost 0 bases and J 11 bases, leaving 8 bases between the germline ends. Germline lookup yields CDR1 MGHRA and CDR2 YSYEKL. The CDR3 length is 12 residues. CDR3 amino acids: CASSQDRQTQHF. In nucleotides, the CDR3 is TGCGCCAGCAGCCAAGATCGGCAAACCCAGCATTTT.

The CDR3 loop is CASIIESRAVGDTEAFF. The CDR3 nucleotides are TGTGCCAGCATCATCGAATCACGGGCCGTCGGGGACACTGAAGCTTTCTTT. The rearrangement links TRBV2 to TRBJ1-1; D gene unclear. The V end was cut by 7 bases, the J end by 3 bases, with 24 bases between. The CDR3 covers 17 residues. Germline CDR1 and CDR2: SNHLY and FYNNEI.

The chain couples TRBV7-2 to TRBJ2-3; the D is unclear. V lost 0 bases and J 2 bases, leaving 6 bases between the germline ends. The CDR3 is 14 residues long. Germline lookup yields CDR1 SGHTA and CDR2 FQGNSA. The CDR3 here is CASSLALYTDTQYF. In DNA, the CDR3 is TGTGCCAGCAGCTTAGCGCTCTACACAGATACGCAGTATTTT. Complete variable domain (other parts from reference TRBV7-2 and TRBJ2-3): GAGVSQSPSNKVTEKGKDVELRCDPISGHTALYWYRQSLGQGLEFLIYFQGNSAPDKSGLPSDRFSAERTGGSVSTLTIQRTQQEDSAVYLCASSLALYTDTQYFGPGTRLTVL.

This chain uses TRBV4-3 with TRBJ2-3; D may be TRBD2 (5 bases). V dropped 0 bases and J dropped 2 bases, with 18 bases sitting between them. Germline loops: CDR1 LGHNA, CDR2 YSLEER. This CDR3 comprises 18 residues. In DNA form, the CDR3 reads TGCGCCAGCAGCCAAGATTCCGTTAGCGAGACATTCACAGATACGCAGTATTTT. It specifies CASSQDSVSETFTDTQYF.

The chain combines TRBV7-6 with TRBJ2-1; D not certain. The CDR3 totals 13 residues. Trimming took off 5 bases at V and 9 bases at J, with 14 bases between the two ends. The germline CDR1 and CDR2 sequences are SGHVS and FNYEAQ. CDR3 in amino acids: CASSPPLGVEQFF. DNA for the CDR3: TGTGCCAGCAGCCCTCCTCTAGGTGTTGAGCAGTTCTTC.

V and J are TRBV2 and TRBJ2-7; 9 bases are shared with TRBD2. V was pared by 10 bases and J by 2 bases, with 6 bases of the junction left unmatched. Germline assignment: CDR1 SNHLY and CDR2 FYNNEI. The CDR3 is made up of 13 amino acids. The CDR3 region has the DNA TGTGCCAAGAGGGCTAGCGGGGCCTACGAGCAGTACTTC. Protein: CAKRASGAYEQYF. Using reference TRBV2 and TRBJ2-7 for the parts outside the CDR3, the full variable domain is EPEVTQTPSHQVTQMGQEVILRCVPISNHLYFYWYRQILGQKVEFLVSFYNNEISEKSEIFDDQFSVERPDGSNFTLKIRSTKLEDSAMYFCAKRASGAYEQYFGPGTRLTVT.

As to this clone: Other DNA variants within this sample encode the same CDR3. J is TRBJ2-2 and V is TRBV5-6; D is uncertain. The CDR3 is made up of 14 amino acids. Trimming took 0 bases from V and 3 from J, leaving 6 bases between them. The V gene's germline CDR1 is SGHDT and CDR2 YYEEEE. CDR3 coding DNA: TGTGCCAGCAGCTTGGGGGAATACACCGGGGAGCTGTTTTTT. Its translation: CASSLGEYTGELFF.

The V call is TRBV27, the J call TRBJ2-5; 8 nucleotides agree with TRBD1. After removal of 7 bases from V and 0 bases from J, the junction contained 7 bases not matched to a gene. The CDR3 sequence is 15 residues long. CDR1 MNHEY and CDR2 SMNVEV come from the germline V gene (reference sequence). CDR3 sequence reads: CASNPGGANQETQYF. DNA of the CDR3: TGTGCCAGCAATCCAGGGGGCGCAAACCAAGAGACCCAGTACTTC.

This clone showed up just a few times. The CDR3 nucleotides read TGTGCCAGCAGCTTACAGGGACACCATAACTATGGCTACACCTTC. Translation gives CASSLQGHHNYGYTF. The chain is built from TRBV13 and TRBJ1-2; perhaps TRBD1 as D (6 bases). The germline gives CDR1 PRHDT, CDR2 FYEKMQ (reference sequence). This CDR3 is 15 amino acids long. V was cut by 2 bases and J by 1 base, with 11 bases left in between. The full variable domain, rest sourced from reference TRBV13 and TRBJ1-2, is AAGVIQSPRHLIKEKRETATLKCYPIPRHDTVYWYQQGPGQDPQFLISFYEKMQSDKGSIPDRFSAQQFSDYHSELNMSSLELGDSALYFCASSLQGHHNYGYTFGSGTRLTVV.

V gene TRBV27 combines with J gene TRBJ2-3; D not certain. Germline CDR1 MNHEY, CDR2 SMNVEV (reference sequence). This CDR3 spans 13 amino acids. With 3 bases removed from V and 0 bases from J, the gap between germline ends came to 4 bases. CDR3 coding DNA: TGTGCCAGCAGTTTCTACAGCACAGATACGCAGTATTTT. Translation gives CASSFYSTDTQYF.

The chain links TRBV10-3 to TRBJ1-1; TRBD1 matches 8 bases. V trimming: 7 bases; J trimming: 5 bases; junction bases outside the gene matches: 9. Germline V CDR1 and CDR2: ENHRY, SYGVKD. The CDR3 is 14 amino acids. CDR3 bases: TGTGCCATCATCAACGCAGGGGGCCGGACTGAAGCTTTCTTT. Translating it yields CAIINAGGRTEAFF.